This T cell receptor beta chain is from a study of cytomegalovirus exposure and HLA in healthy donors. V gave up 1 base and J gave up 5 bases, with 8 bases separating them. The germline gives CDR1 SGHDN, CDR2 FVKESK. The CDR3 sequence is 13 residues long. It was with 60 Vbeta and 13 Jbeta primers that the PCR ran. The table came from immunoSEQ multiplex PCR; TCRdb's copy has only in-frame clones and leaves some out. This sample has some 150,000 clones, with 55% to 85% found just once. Sequenced sample: PBMCs. V gene TRBV14 combines with J gene TRBJ2-5, with a weak D call TRBD1 (6 bases). This clonotype was obtained from a man in his forties in good health and CMV-seronegative. DNA for the CDR3: TGTGCCAGCAGCCAAGCGCAGGGGGAGACCCAGTACTTC. It encodes CASSQAQGETQYF.